The rows below give T cell receptor beta chains drawn from one sample of a study of cytomegalovirus exposure and HLA in healthy donors. Libraries were prepared by immunoSEQ multiplex PCR; TCRdb keeps only in-frame clonotypes and omits some of them. The profile shows 65,000 to 100,000 clones, more than 70% of them singletons. The sequenced material came from PBMCs. The receptors here all came from a middle-aged man in good health and CMV-seronegative. The CDR3 runs from the conserved cysteine through the conserved F or W. D genes are given only for firm matches. Where a row states a size, it is once, few, many or the class of an expanded clone; other rows omit it.

TRBJ2-7 . . TRBV5-6 CASSAYSYEQYF TGTGCCAGCAGCGCCTACTCCTACGAGCAGTACTTC
TRBJ2-1 . . TRBV6-1 CASSATGSYNEQFF TGTGCCAGCAGTGCTACCGGCTCCTACAATGAGCAGTTCTTC
TRBJ1-4 few TRBD1 TRBV7-6 CASSLGPGQGYEKLFF TGTGCCAGCAGCTTAGGTCCGGGACAGGGGTACGAAAAACTGTTTTTT
TRBJ2-1 . TRBD1 TRBV18 CASSLRGQGPYNEQFF TGTGCCAGCTCACTCCGGGGACAGGGGCCCTACAATGAGCAGTTCTTC
TRBJ2-7 once TRBD1 TRBV5-8 CASSLVRMGQGSYEQYF TGTGCCAGCAGCCTGGTTAGGATGGGACAGGGCTCCTACGAGCAGTACTTC
TRBJ2-7 . TRBD1 TRBV5-1 CASSSGQGACEQYF TGCGCCAGCAGCTCTGGACAGGGGGCGTGTGAGCAGTACTTC
TRBJ2-2 . . TRBV7-6 CASSYSVGGYTGELFF TGTGCCAGCAGCTATTCCGTAGGGGGATACACCGGGGAGCTGTTTTTT
TRBJ1-1 . . TRBV4-3 CASSQEISFSEAFF TGCGCCAGCAGCCAAGAAATTTCCTTTTCTGAAGCTTTCTTT
TRBJ1-1 once TRBD1 TRBV10-1 CASRTTLREPGGLNTEAFF TGCGCCAGCAGAACTACCTTGAGGGAGCCAGGGGGTTTGAACACTGAAGCTTTCTTT
TRBJ2-1 . TRBD2 TRBV9 CASSPSGGTYNEQFF TGTGCCAGCAGCCCTAGCGGTGGAACCTACAATGAGCAGTTCTTC
TRBJ1-4 . TRBD1 TRBV6-5 CASSWAGGATNEKLFF TGTGCCAGCAGTTGGGCAGGGGGTGCAACTAATGAAAAACTGTTTTTT
TRBJ1-6 . TRBD1 TRBV6-5 CASREGTGGMSPLHF TGTGCCAGCAGAGAGGGGACAGGGGGTATGTCACCCCTCCACTTT
TRBJ2-3 . . TRBV4-1 CASSADRLKGDTQYF TGCGCCAGCAGCGCAGACAGGTTGAAGGGAGATACGCAGTATTTT
TRBJ1-2 . TRBD1 TRBV9 CASSVGDRGLGYTF TGTGCCAGCAGCGTAGGGGACAGGGGGCTTGGCTACACCTTC
TRBJ2-3 . . TRBV5-4 CASSLFRGSLQSTDTQYF TGTGCCAGCAGCCTCTTTCGAGGGTCTTTACAGAGCACAGATACGCAGTATTTT
TRBJ1-6 few TRBD1 TRBV18 CASSPTRDSTFPLHF TGTGCCAGCTCACCAACAAGGGACAGTACGTTCCCCCTCCACTTT
TRBJ2-7 once TRBD1 TRBV28 CASSPTRGQGYYEQYF TGTGCCAGCAGCCCCACTAGGGGACAGGGTTACTACGAGCAGTACTTC
TRBJ2-1 . . TRBV9 CASSVRANEQFF TGTGCCAGCAGCGTGAGAGCCAATGAGCAGTTCTTC
TRBJ2-2 once . TRBV5-1 CASSPAAQANTGELFF TGCGCCAGCAGCCCGGCGGCACAAGCGAACACCGGGGAGCTGTTTTTT
TRBJ2-2 few . TRBV27 CASSFEINTGELFF TGTGCCAGCAGTTTCGAGATAAACACCGGGGAGCTGTTTTTT
TRBJ1-2 . . TRBV25-1 CASSPSTGLYGYTF TGTGCCAGCAGTCCTTCGACAGGCCTCTATGGCTACACCTTC
TRBJ1-2 . TRBD1 TRBV13 CASSLDRDDGYTF TGTGCCAGCAGCCTGGACAGGGACGATGGCTACACCTTC
TRBJ2-1 . . TRBV9 CASSASQGWSEQFF TGTGCCAGCAGCGCGTCTCAGGGGTGGAGTGAGCAGTTCTTC
TRBJ2-7 . TRBD1 TRBV5-4 CASSSRQGSPYEQYF TGTGCCAGCAGCAGTCGACAGGGATCCCCCTACGAGCAGTACTTC
TRBJ2-1 . . TRBV5-4 CASIRDLSYNEQFF TGTGCCAGCATTCGGGACTTATCTTACAATGAGCAGTTCTTC
TRBJ2-1 . TRBD2 TRBV18 CASSPQAAGGYNEQFF TGTGCCAGCTCACCACAGGCGGCGGGGGGATACAATGAGCAGTTCTTC
TRBJ1-6 . . TRBV19 CASSMSGGGSPLHF TGTGCCAGTAGTATGAGCGGGGGGGGTTCACCCCTCCACTTT
TRBJ2-3 . TRBD1 TRBV10-3 CAIRKQGIYTDTQYF TGTGCCATCAGGAAACAGGGGATTTACACAGATACGCAGTATTTT
TRBJ2-5 . . TRBV10-3 CAISRDLQETQYF TGTGCCATCTCCAGGGATCTCCAAGAGACCCAGTACTTC
TRBJ1-1 . . TRBV6-5 CASSSSLANTEAFF TGTGCCAGCAGTTCCTCCTTGGCGAACACTGAAGCTTTCTTT
TRBJ1-1 . . TRBV15 CATSRDKGLSNTEAFF TGTGCCACCAGCAGAGATAAGGGGCTTTCGAACACTGAAGCTTTCTTT
TRBJ2-3 . TRBD1 TRBV6-1 CASSETGGAVDTQYF TGTGCCAGCAGCGAGACAGGGGGCGCGGTAGATACGCAGTATTTT
TRBJ2-7 . TRBD1 TRBV11-3 CASSPGGHVYEQYF TGTGCCAGCAGCCCAGGGGGACACGTCTACGAGCAGTACTTC
TRBJ1-5 few . TRBV4-1 CASSQTGPGGGSNQPQHF TGCGCCAGCAGCCAAACCGGCCCCGGGGGTGGTAGCAATCAGCCCCAGCATTTT
TRBJ2-3 few . TRBV27 CASSTGRGAGTDTQYF TGTGCCAGCAGTACGGGACGCGGGGCCGGGACAGATACGCAGTATTTT
TRBJ2-1 . TRBD2 TRBV5-6 CASSSRGGREQFF TGTGCCAGCAGCTCGCGGGGGGGGCGTGAGCAGTTCTTC
TRBJ2-7 . . TRBV4-1 CASSQETGTASYEQYF TGCGCCAGCAGCCAGGAAACGGGGACTGCCTCCTACGAGCAGTACTTC
TRBJ2-7 few . TRBV7-2 CASSLVSLFPSEQYF TGTGCCAGCAGCTTAGTTAGCCTCTTTCCGTCTGAGCAGTACTTC
TRBJ2-3 . . TRBV14 CASSPPGGVTTDTQYF TGTGCCAGCAGCCCCCCCGGAGGGGTTACCACAGATACGCAGTATTTT
TRBJ2-5 . TRBD2 TRBV7-9 CASSSGTTEETQYF TGTGCCAGCAGTTCCGGGACTACCGAAGAGACCCAGTACTTC
TRBJ1-5 . . TRBV30 CAWSRGQNRPQHF TGTGCCTGGAGTCGTGGGCAGAACCGGCCCCAGCATTTT
TRBJ1-1 . . TRBV5-1 CASRSSTEAFF TGCGCCAGCAGGTCGAGCACTGAAGCTTTCTTT
TRBJ1-2 . . TRBV7-2 CASSLGTAYGYTF TGTGCCAGCAGCTTAGGGACAGCCTATGGCTACACCTTC
TRBJ1-2 . . TRBV4-3 CASSQEVSRAYGYTF TGCGCCAGCAGCCAAGAGGTATCCAGGGCCTATGGCTACACCTTC
TRBJ1-1 few TRBD1 TRBV7-2 CASSLVRTGLMNTEAFF TGTGCCAGCAGCTTAGTAAGGACAGGCCTCATGAACACTGAAGCTTTCTTT